These 18 T cell receptor beta chains came from one sample sequenced in a study of OX40 agonist ivuxolimab in advanced cancers. Assay: immunoSEQ multiplex PCR; the TCRdb copy retains only in-frame clones and omits some. The data contain tens of thousands of clones, over 75% of them seen just once; the ten biggest clones take up around 2%. Sequencing was performed on CD4+ or CD8+ T cells sorted from blood, taken in a trial of the OX40 agonist ivuxolimab. These receptors were obtained from an adult with an advanced solid tumor such as melanoma, head and neck, liver or kidney cancer.

The chain carries TRBV19 and TRBJ2-7, with TRBD2 as a possible D gene (6 bases). Trimming shortened V by 4 bases and J by 3 bases, and 16 bases separated the two germline ends. CDR1 is LNHDA and CDR2 is SQIVND in the germline V gene (reference sequence). The CDR3 sequence is 15 residues long. The CDR3 protein is CASSSDSGTDYEQYF. The CDR3 DNA reads TGTGCCAGTAGTAGTGATTCCGGGACTGACTACGAGCAGTACTTC.

This clone was seen a few times. The gene calls are TRBV6-1 and TRBJ2-7; D is perhaps TRBD2 (5 bases). The CDR3 has 10 residues. Between the trimmed V and J ends, which lost 11 bases and 5 bases, there was a span of 10 bases. Germline V CDR1 and CDR2: MNHNS, SASEGT. CDR3 bases: TGTGCCTCCTCGAGGGACGAGCAGTACTTC. This gives the protein CASSRDEQYF.

The chain links TRBV30 to TRBJ1-1, with 12 nucleotides matching TRBD1. Germline assignment: CDR1 GTSNPN and CDR2 SVGIG (reference sequence). Trimming removed 4 bases from V and 4 bases from J; junction bases left unmatched: 7. The CDR3 sequence is 15 residues long. CDR3 residues: CAWNSGTGGRTEAFF. As DNA, the CDR3 is TGTGCCTGGAACTCAGGGACAGGGGGCCGCACTGAAGCTTTCTTT.

The chain combines TRBV9 with TRBJ1-2, with D perhaps matching TRBD1 (6 bases). The CDR3 extends over 14 amino acids. With 3 bases removed from V and 2 bases from J, the gap between germline ends came to 11 bases. CDR1 and CDR2 (germline): SGDLS, YYNGEE. As DNA, the CDR3 is TGTGCCAGCAGCGCAACAGGGTCCAACTATGGCTACACCTTC. Translating it yields CASSATGSNYGYTF.

The rearrangement uses TRBV2 and TRBJ1-4; D might be TRBD1 (6 bases). Germline loops: CDR1 SNHLY, CDR2 FYNNEI. The CDR3 loop spans 15 amino acids. Trimming stripped 6 bases from V and 6 bases from J, with 17 bases between. CDR3 bases: TGTGCCAGCAGCAAAGACGCGGGGGCGCATGAAAAACTGTTTTTT. The encoded protein is CASSKDAGAHEKLFF.

The gene calls are TRBV19 and TRBJ2-7; 11 bases are a match to TRBD2. Germline lookup yields CDR1 LNHDA and CDR2 SQIVND (reference sequence). Unmatched junction bases numbered 4, after V lost 3 bases and J lost 3 bases. The CDR3 extends over 15 amino acids. CDR3 sequence reads: CASSMLAGGNYEQYF. The DNA of the CDR3 is TGTGCCAGTAGTATGTTAGCGGGAGGGAACTACGAGCAGTACTTC.

The table lists this clone with a count of one. The rearrangement joins TRBV6-6 to TRBJ1-5, with D maybe TRBD1 (5 bases). The length of the CDR3 is 13 residues. V lost 6 bases and J lost 4, with 10 bases in between. Germline CDR1 reads MNHNY; CDR2 reads SVGAGI (reference sequence). The CDR3 DNA sequence: TGTGCCAGCAGCCCCGGGGGAAATCAGCCCCAGCATTTT. The encoded protein is CASSPGGNQPQHF.

The chain uses TRBV7-2 and TRBJ2-1; TRBD2 matches at 8 bases. Per germline, CDR1 SGHTA and CDR2 FQGNSA. The CDR3 contains 14 residues. After removal of 4 bases from V and 7 bases from J, the junction contained 6 bases not matched to a gene. The CDR3 is CASSSSGSFNEQFF. CDR3 nucleotides: TGTGCCAGCAGCTCGAGCGGGAGCTTTAATGAGCAGTTCTTC.

The chain combines TRBV11-2 with TRBJ1-2; no definite D call. The ends were cut back, 10 bases at V and 4 bases at J, with 10 bases in the middle. Germline V gives CDR1 SGHAT, CDR2 FQNNGV. This CDR3 is 11 amino acids long. CDR3 nucleotides: TGTGCCACCCGGCGGAGCTATGGCTACACCTTC. Translation gives CATRRSYGYTF.

The chain joins TRBV2 to TRBJ2-5, with D perhaps assigned TRBD1 or TRBD2 (6 bases each). V lost 8 bases to trimming and J lost 4 bases, with 20 bases between them. This CDR3 spans 15 amino acids. Germline CDR1 SNHLY, CDR2 FYNNEI. CDR3 in amino acids: CASGEGGIGGETQYF. In DNA form, the CDR3 reads TGTGCCAGCGGGGAAGGAGGGATAGGGGGAGAGACCCAGTACTTC.

The rearrangement links TRBV5-1 to TRBJ2-1, with no clear D. Germline V gene data show CDR1 as SGHRS and CDR2 as YFSETQ. The V end lost 0 bases, the J end lost 5 bases, and 12 bases lay between the germline ends. CDR3 length: 15 amino acids. The CDR3 region has the DNA TGCGCCAGCAGCTTGGACGCAGGCTTAAACAATGAGCAGTTCTTC. The encoded protein is CASSLDAGLNNEQFF.

V gene TRBV5-1 combines with J gene TRBJ2-3; D perhaps matches TRBD2 (6 bases). Germline assignment: CDR1 SGHRS and CDR2 YFSETQ. The CDR3 has 15 residues. V was trimmed by 0 bases and J by 0 bases, leaving 8 bases between them. CDR3 protein: CASSLDGTSTDTQYF. In DNA, the CDR3 is TGCGCCAGCAGCTTGGACGGGACTAGCACAGATACGCAGTATTTT. The full variable domain, rest sourced from reference TRBV5-1 and TRBJ2-3, is KAGVTQTPRYLIKTRGQQVTLSCSPISGHRSVSWYQQTPGQGLQFLFEYFSETQRNKGNFPGRFSGRQFSNSRSEMNVSTLELGDSALYLCASSLDGTSTDTQYFGPGTRLTVL.

This clone appeared once. This rearrangement joins TRBV5-6 to TRBJ1-3, with D unclear. The CDR3 length is 15 residues. V lost 6 bases and J lost 4, with 17 bases in between. Germline V gives CDR1 SGHDT, CDR2 YYEEEE. CDR3 nucleotides: TGTGCCAGCAACGAGTTGAACGCCGTGGGAAACACCATATATTTT. It is translated as CASNELNAVGNTIYF. The full variable domain, completed using reference TRBV5-6 and TRBJ1-3, is DAGVTQSPTHLIKTRGQQVTLRCSPKSGHDTVSWYQQALGQGPQFIFQYYEEEERQRGNFPDRFSGHQFPNYSSELNVNALLLGDSALYLCASNELNAVGNTIYFGEGSWLTVV.

The V and J genes are TRBV18 and TRBJ2-3; TRBD2 matches at 11 bases. With V trimmed by 3 bases and J by 6 bases, 2 bases remained unmatched. The CDR3 totals 14 residues. Per the germline V gene, CDR1 is KGHSH and CDR2 is LQKENI. The CDR3 DNA sequence: TGTGCCAGCTCACCTCCTAGCGGGAGGGATACGCAGTATTTT. Encoded protein: CASSPPSGRDTQYF.

The V and J genes are TRBV10-3 and TRBJ2-1; D not resolved. V shed 2 bases and J shed 6 bases, with 17 bases lying between them. The CDR3 is 16 residues long. Germline V gene sequence: CDR1 ENHRY, CDR2 SYGVKD. CDR3 DNA: TGTGCCATCAGTGAGAGGACCAGCATCGGTTCCAATGAGCAGTTCTTC. It is translated as CAISERTSIGSNEQFF.

The chain joins TRBV28 to TRBJ1-1, with D possibly matching TRBD1 (5 bases). CDR3 length equals 17 residues. Germline loops: CDR1 MDHEN, CDR2 SYDVKM. The germline V and J ends were trimmed by 2 bases and 4 bases, with 20 bases remaining between them. The CDR3 coding sequence is TGTGCCAGCAGTTTAGCGACCCCGGGACGATTAGGCACTGAAGCTTTCTTT. It encodes CASSLATPGRLGTEAFF.

V and J are TRBV1 and TRBJ2-7; the DNA was not compared with TRBD2, the D call given in the table. TRBV1 is reported as a pseudogene. There are 16 residues in the CDR3. The CDR3 reads CTSSQERDPRGYEQYF. The CDR3, as DNA: TGCACCAGCAGCCAAGAAAGGGACCCGCGGGGGTACGAGCAGTACTTC.

Details on this clone: The junction and the germline gene differ at one end; a read error may be behind it. The chain has TRBV6-5 and TRBJ1-5; D unresolved. This CDR3 comprises 15 residues. The germline gives CDR1 MNHEY, CDR2 SVGAGI. The CDR3 here is CTSSKTDGSNQPQHF. The CDR3 nucleotides read TGTACCAGCAGCAAAACGGACGGCAGCAATCAGCCCCAGCATTTT.